This T cell receptor (beta chain) emerged from a study of identical twins. Study-wide points: Out-of-frame alpha sequences common to twins exhibited an excess of low generation probability. Beta out-of-frame sequences showed weaker excess sharing between twins.

TCRdb itself ran the 5' RACE reads through MiXCR, one entry per CDR3 protein. The sample lists 500,000 or so distinct CDR3 sequences; more than 13% were seen once. For this clonotype: As yet, its antigen is unknown.

The same data also went into a second study, on yellow fever vaccine responses in identical twins.

This TCR came from a woman younger than 30 in good health. Sequencing input: CD4+ T cells sorted from blood.

This CDR3 is CAIIRALLAPLSTDTQYF. CDR3 DNA sequence: TGTGCCATCATCCGGGCCCTACTAGCTCCTCTTAGCACAGATACGCAGTATTTT. The chain links TRBV10-3 to TRBJ2-3; TRBD2 might be the D (6 bases). V lost 7 bases and J lost 0, with 23 bases in between. The CDR3 loop spans 18 amino acids. From germline, CDR1 is ENHRY and CDR2 SYGVKD.